Each of the 27 T cell receptor beta chains below was sequenced from the same sample in a study of blood T cells in healthy people across ages. Next came a second PCR, run for 7 to 11 cycles, which used a sample-barcoded 5' primer along with a J-beta primer mix. MiXCR, applied by TCRdb to the 5' RACE reads, yields one record per CDR3 protein. Of 730,000 or so distinct CDR3 sequences listed, around 46% are singletons. The sample taken for sequencing was blood. Source of these receptors: a woman in her sixties or seventies in good health.

This clonotype was counted many times. V gene TRBV5-5 combines with J gene TRBJ2-1; 8 positions match TRBD2. The CDR3 spans 13 residues. Losses at the gene ends were 5 bases for V and 9 bases for J; bases not matched to a gene: 7. Germline-derived CDR1 and CDR2 are SGHKS and YYEKEE (reference sequence). CDR3 sequence: CASSKGLVPEQFF. The CDR3 bases are TGTGCCAGCAGTAAGGGACTAGTCCCTGAGCAGTTCTTC. The full variable domain, its missing parts supplied by reference TRBV5-5 and TRBJ2-1, is DAGVTQSPTHLIKTRGQQVTLRCSPISGHKSVSWYQQVLGQGPQFIFQYYEKEERGRGNFPDRFSARQFPNYSSELNVNALLLGDSALYLCASSKGLVPEQFFGPGTRLTVL.

The chain uses TRBV10-3 and TRBJ2-2; D gene uncertain. Germline CDR1 is ENHRY and CDR2 is SYGVKD. This CDR3 has 16 residues. V was trimmed by 0 bases and J by 1 base, leaving 9 bases between them. Here the CDR3 DNA reads TGTGCCATCAGTGAGTCCCCAGGTGGGAACACCGGGGAGCTGTTTTTT. It encodes CAISESPGGNTGELFF.

The chain joins TRBV20-1 to TRBJ1-2, with 8 nucleotides matching TRBD1. V was clipped by 6 bases and J by 0 bases; unmatched bases: 9. The CDR3 runs to 15 residues. Germline V gene data show CDR1 as DFQATT and CDR2 as SNEGSKA (reference sequence). This CDR3 is CSANDRGKANYGYTF. The CDR3 DNA follows: TGCAGTGCAAACGACAGGGGCAAAGCTAACTATGGCTACACCTTC.

The V call is TRBV11-1, the J call TRBJ1-2; D possibly corresponds to TRBD1 (6 bases). Germline CDR1 reads SGHAT; CDR2 reads FQDESV (reference sequence). V gave up 5 bases and J gave up 13 bases, with 20 bases separating them. This CDR3 has 13 amino acids. CDR3 protein: CASSPGTGALGTF. The CDR3 coding sequence is TGTGCCAGCAGCCCCGGGACGGGGGCCCTAGGCACCTTC.

This clonotype was detected only a few times. This chain links TRBV7-2 with TRBJ2-3; D is uncertain. V lost 4 bases, J lost 8 bases, and 7 bases lay in between. Germline CDR1 and CDR2: SGHTA and FQGNSA. The CDR3 is made up of 11 amino acids. The CDR3 region has the DNA TGTGCCAGCAGCTCACAAGTTACGCAGTATTTT. It is translated as CASSSQVTQYF.

This clonotype has a handful of counts. The gene calls are TRBV7-2 and TRBJ2-7, with 8 positions matching TRBD2. CDR1 is SGHTA and CDR2 is FQGNSA in the germline V gene. The CDR3 consists of 16 residues. Losses at the gene ends were 5 bases for V and 5 bases for J; bases not matched to a gene: 14. The CDR3: CASSHSYRTSRDEQYF. The CDR3 nucleotides read TGTGCCAGCAGCCACTCCTACCGGACTAGCCGGGACGAGCAGTACTTC.

This clonotype was recorded a few times. The rearrangement joins TRBV7-2 to TRBJ2-4, with unresolved D. The CDR3 is made up of 14 amino acids. The germline V and J ends were trimmed by 4 bases and 13 bases, with 20 bases remaining between them. The V gene's germline CDR1 is SGHTA and CDR2 FQGNSA. DNA for the CDR3: TGTGCCAGCAGCTCCCACGGGCAGAGCGAGGAGCAGTACTTC. This sequence encodes CASSSHGQSEEQYF.

This clonotype was recorded a few times. The chain uses TRBV7-2 and TRBJ2-5; TRBD2 matches at 9 bases. Germline-derived CDR1 and CDR2 are SGHTA and FQGNSA. V was clipped by 1 base and J by 11 bases; unmatched bases: 11. This CDR3 contains 15 residues. CDR3 residues: CASSLGRGGRNEQYF. The CDR3 DNA reads TGTGCCAGCAGCTTAGGGCGGGGGGGCCGTAATGAGCAGTACTTC.

The V call is TRBV12-3 or TRBV12-4, the J call TRBJ2-2, with TRBD1 matching 8 bases. CDR3 length: 14 residues. Trimming cost V 2 bases and J 7 bases; bases outside gene matches: 3. The CDR3 bases are TGTGCCAGCAGTTTACAGGGGGCGGTCGGGGAGCTGTTTTTT. Translation gives CASSLQGAVGELFF.

This clonotype was counted only a few times. The chain has TRBV27 and TRBJ2-1; the match to TRBD2 covers 10 bases. V gave up 3 bases and J gave up 2 bases; unmatched junction bases: 10. In germline, CDR1 is MNHEY, CDR2 SMNVEV (reference sequence). CDR3 length: 18 amino acids. This CDR3 reads CASSFGPLTSGTYNEQFF. In DNA, the CDR3 is TGTGCCAGCAGTTTCGGGCCCCTCACTAGCGGGACCTACAATGAGCAGTTCTTC.

The gene calls are TRBV20-1 and TRBJ1-5; a possible D gene is TRBD1 (5 bases). CDR1 and CDR2 from the germline V gene are DFQATT and SNEGSKA (reference sequence). This CDR3 region has 16 residues. Trimming cost V 0 bases and J 6 bases, with 18 bases left between them. This CDR3 reads CSARDRIGGEIQPQHF. For the CDR3, the DNA is TGCAGTGCTAGAGATAGGATTGGAGGGGAAATTCAGCCCCAGCATTTT.

As concerns this clonotype: A single base separates this from a much larger clone, so it may be a read error. V gene TRBV20-1 combines with J gene TRBJ2-6; TRBD2 is a possible D gene (5 bases). The CDR3 covers 14 residues. Looked up from germline, CDR1 is DFQATT and CDR2 is SNEGSKA (reference sequence). CDR3 sequence (DNA): TGCAATGCTCCTACGGGGTCTGGGGCCAACGTCCTGACTTTC. Protein sequence: CNAPTGSGANVLTF.

The chain recombines TRBV5-1 with TRBJ2-3, with 11 bases aligning to TRBD2. V dropped 4 bases and J dropped 4; count of bases not matched to a gene: 11. The CDR3 extends over 17 amino acids. Germline V gene lookup returns CDR1 SGHRS and CDR2 YFSETQ. The CDR3 bases are TGCGCCAGCAGCACAGCCTTGGGGACTAGCGGCGCAGATACGCAGTATTTT. This codes for CASSTALGTSGADTQYF.

Comments on this clonotype: With a much larger clone just one base away, this may be a read error. The CDR3 spells CANSGVGTDTQYF. DNA of the CDR3: TGTGCCAACAGTGGCGTGGGCACAGATACGCAGTATTTT. V usage is TRBV10-3 and J usage is TRBJ2-3; D not certain. CDR1 is ENHRY, CDR2 SYGVKD, per germline. The CDR3 runs to 13 residues.

This clonotype was found a few times. This chain links TRBV27 with TRBJ1-1, with D unresolved. CDR3 length equals 14 residues. Looked up from germline, CDR1 is MNHEY and CDR2 is SMNVEV (reference sequence). Trimming took 5 bases from V and 1 from J, leaving 11 bases between them. CDR3 sequence reads: CASSTTEANTEAFF. The CDR3 DNA sequence: TGTGCCAGCAGTACTACGGAGGCGAACACTGAAGCTTTCTTT.

The CDR3: CSATVLDRGNQPQHF. For the CDR3, the DNA is TGCAGTGCAACCGTCCTGGACAGAGGCAATCAGCCCCAGCATTTT. The V and J genes are TRBV20-1 and TRBJ1-5; possible D gene TRBD1, 6 bases. The CDR3 runs to 15 residues. Between the trimmed V and J ends, which lost 6 bases and 2 bases, there was a span of 17 bases. Germline V CDR1 and CDR2: DFQATT, SNEGSKA (reference sequence).

This rearrangement joins TRBV9 to TRBJ2-5; D gene uncertain. The end of the DNA fits TRBJ2-7 better, so the J call may be wrong. CDR1 SGDLS and CDR2 YYNGEE come from the germline V gene. The CDR3 loop spans 13 amino acids. CDR3 in amino acids: CASSVSLANEQYF. The CDR3 nucleotides are TGTGCCAGCAGCGTTTCGTTAGCAAACGAGCAGTACTTC.

This clonotype was detected many times. This chain joins TRBV27 and TRBJ2-7; possibly TRBD2 for D (5 bases). There are 14 residues in the CDR3. In germline, CDR1 is MNHEY, CDR2 SMNVEV (reference sequence). Deletions cut 3 bases from V and 1 base from J, with 10 bases between. The chain's CDR3 is CASSFREGSYEQYF. As DNA, the CDR3 is TGTGCCAGCAGTTTCCGGGAAGGATCCTACGAGCAGTACTTC.

The V and J genes are TRBV3-1 and TRBJ2-4, with a possible D match to TRBD2 (5 bases). Looked up from germline, CDR1 is LGHDT and CDR2 is YNNKEL (reference sequence). CDR3 length: 17 amino acids. With 2 bases removed from V and 1 base from J, the gap between germline ends came to 15 bases. The CDR3 sequence is CASSQFPERDAKNIQYF. The CDR3 DNA is TGTGCCAGCAGCCAATTTCCGGAGAGGGATGCCAAAAACATTCAGTACTTC.

This rearrangement joins TRBV3-1 to TRBJ2-2; the D gene is possibly TRBD2 (6 bases). V dropped 6 bases and J dropped 4 bases, with 12 bases sitting between them. Germline V gene data show CDR1 as LGHDT and CDR2 as YNNKEL (reference sequence). This CDR3 contains 14 residues. The CDR3 coding sequence is TGTGCCAGCAGTCCTAGCGCTGGCACCGGGGAGCTGTTTTTT. Its translation is CASSPSAGTGELFF.

This clonotype showed up just a few times. CDR3 region: CSASGRGSYNEQFF. CDR3 DNA: TGCAGTGCTAGCGGGAGGGGCTCCTACAATGAGCAGTTCTTC. The chain recombines TRBV20-1 with TRBJ2-1; 8 nucleotides agree with TRBD2. Germline V lookup: CDR1 DFQATT, CDR2 SNEGSKA (reference sequence). Unmatched junction bases numbered 1, after V lost 3 bases and J lost 0 bases. CDR3 size: 14 residues.

This chain uses TRBV7-3 with TRBJ2-5, with D tentatively TRBD1 or TRBD2 (6 bases each). The germline V gene has CDR1 SGHTA and CDR2 FQGTGA. The CDR3 sequence is 15 residues long. V lost 5 bases and J 11 bases, leaving 24 bases between the germline ends. The CDR3 protein is CASSLRGGNYNEQYF. The DNA of the CDR3 is TGTGCCAGCAGCCTGCGAGGGGGGAATTACAATGAGCAGTACTTC.

This rearrangement joins TRBV3-1 to TRBJ2-6; D is uncertain. Germline-derived CDR1 and CDR2 are LGHDT and YNNKEL (reference sequence). The CDR3 is 15 amino acids. Trimming took 4 bases from V and 4 from J, leaving 11 bases between them. As DNA, the CDR3 is TGTGCCAGCAGCCCCGTGGTCCTCGGGGCCAACGTCCTGACTTTC. It codes for CASSPVVLGANVLTF.

This clonotype was recorded a few times. The chain links TRBV20-1 to TRBJ2-7; possible D gene TRBD1, 5 bases. Trimming took 1 base from V and 0 from J, leaving 7 bases between them. CDR3 length: 13 residues. Germline loops: CDR1 DFQATT, CDR2 SNEGSKA (reference sequence). Written as DNA, the CDR3 is TGCAGTGCTAGAGCGACAGACTCCTACGAGCAGTACTTC. It translates to CSARATDSYEQYF.

Concerning this clonotype: A much larger clone differs from this one at a single base, so this may be a read error. The genes are TRBV7-2 and TRBJ2-3, with D possibly matching TRBD2 (6 bases). The V gene's germline CDR1 is SGHTA and CDR2 FQGNSA. CDR3 size: 18 residues. This chain's CDR3 is CASSLSDWRDTPTDMQYF. The CDR3 DNA is TGTGCCAGCAGCTTAAGCGATTGGCGGGATACCCCCACAGATATGCAGTATTTT. Full variable domain (missing parts from reference TRBV7-2 and TRBJ2-3): GAGVSQSPSNKVTEKGKDVELRCDPISGHTALYWYRQSLGQGLEFLIYFQGNSAPDKSGLPSDRFSAERTGGSVSTLTIQRTQQEDSAVYLCASSLSDWRDTPTDMQYFGPGTRLTVL.

This clonotype was recorded a few times. V and J are TRBV7-2 and TRBJ2-2, with a possible D match to TRBD1 (7 bases). V gave up 1 base and J gave up 4 bases, with 10 bases separating them. From germline, CDR1 is SGHTA and CDR2 FQGNSA. CDR3 length: 15 amino acids. The DNA of the CDR3 is TGTGCCAGCAGCTTAGACAGGGGAGGCACCGGGGAGCTGTTTTTT. It specifies CASSLDRGGTGELFF.

The chain joins TRBV5-1 to TRBJ2-5, with no clear D. The V gene's germline CDR1 is SGHRS and CDR2 YFSETQ. The germline V and J ends were trimmed by 2 bases and 5 bases, with 13 bases remaining between them. This CDR3 is 14 amino acids long. The CDR3 reads CASSLNGLEETQYF. The CDR3, as DNA: TGCGCCAGCAGCTTAAACGGGCTAGAGGAGACCCAGTACTTC.